The rows below give T cell receptor beta chains drawn from one sample of a study of blood T cell repertoires in COVID-19. Method: immunoSEQ multiplex PCR; TCRdb's copy keeps in-frame clones and lacks some. The sample has fewer than 25,000 clones, around 94% seen once. The source material was peripheral blood. These receptors originate from a human donor in a cohort sampled during active COVID-19. CDR3s include the opening cysteine and the closing phenylalanine or tryptophan. The D gene is left open where the match is weak. Expanded clones are given a class, and other clones once, few, many or no size at all.

cdr3_aa	cdr3_nt	j_call	d_call	clone_size	v_call
CASSLSQGTTGELFF	TGTGCCAGCAGCTTAAGCCAGGGGACCACCGGGGAGCTGTTTTTT	TRBJ2-2	NA	NA	TRBV7-2
CASSPASGRKVSDTQYF	TGTGCCAGCAGTCCCGCCAGCGGGCGGAAGGTGTCAGATACGCAGTATTTT	TRBJ2-3	NA	NA	TRBV28
CASSLYRLSETQYF	TGTGCCAGCAGTTTATACAGGTTATCTGAGACCCAGTACTTC	TRBJ2-5	NA	NA	TRBV28
CASSPPGGKNIQYF	TGTGCCAGCTCACCACCAGGGGGTAAAAACATTCAGTACTTC	TRBJ2-4	NA	NA	TRBV18
CASSVVGTGNGNTIYF	TGTGCCAGCAGCGTAGTGGGGACAGGGAACGGAAACACCATATATTTT	TRBJ1-3	TRBD1	NA	TRBV9
CASSGATGITYEQYF	TGCGCCAGCAGCGGGGCGACAGGGATTACCTACGAGCAGTACTTC	TRBJ2-7	TRBD1	NA	TRBV5-1
CASSPRGGVNYGYTF	TGTGCCAGTAGTCCTCGTGGAGGGGTGAACTATGGCTACACCTTC	TRBJ1-2	NA	NA	TRBV19
CASSLARENQPQHF	TGTGCCAGCAGCTTAGCGCGGGAAAATCAGCCCCAGCATTTT	TRBJ1-5	NA	NA	TRBV7-2
CASSLGSGEAFF	TGCGCCAGCAGCTTGGGATCAGGGGAAGCTTTCTTT	TRBJ1-1	NA	NA	TRBV5-1
CASSHTGGPLIEQYF	TGTGCCAGCAGCCATACAGGGGGCCCCCTAATCGAGCAGTACTTC	TRBJ2-7	TRBD1	NA	TRBV5-4
CASSLREGLLNEQFF	TGTGCCAGCTCACTCCGGGAGGGCCTTTTGAATGAGCAGTTCTTC	TRBJ2-1	TRBD2	NA	TRBV18
CASSLALTGAGQEQYF	TGTGCCAGCAGCTTAGCGTTAACAGGGGCTGGCCAGGAGCAGTACTTC	TRBJ2-7	TRBD1	NA	TRBV7-9
CASSPSSSGNQPQHF	TGTGCCAGCAGCCCGTCTAGCAGTGGCAATCAGCCCCAGCATTTT	TRBJ1-5	NA	NA	TRBV9
CATSREQGSNQPQHF	TGTGCCACCAGCAGAGAACAGGGGAGCAATCAGCCCCAGCATTTT	TRBJ1-5	TRBD1	NA	TRBV15
CASSELGAGGPYEQYF	TGTGCCAGCAGTGAGCTCGGAGCGGGGGGTCCCTACGAGCAGTACTTC	TRBJ2-7	TRBD2	NA	TRBV6-1
CASSAIRDRGPSYEQYF	TGTGCCAGCAGCGCTATCCGGGACAGGGGGCCCTCCTACGAGCAGTACTTC	TRBJ2-7	TRBD1	NA	TRBV9
CSVVKGVSSTDTQYF	TGCAGCGTGGTAAAAGGAGTCAGTAGCACAGATACGCAGTATTTT	TRBJ2-3	NA	NA	TRBV29-1
CASSPAQREETQYF	TGTGCCAGCAGCCCCGCCCAGCGGGAAGAGACCCAGTACTTC	TRBJ2-5	NA	NA	TRBV3-1/TRBV3-2
CAWSEGTGGQETQYF	TGTGCCTGGAGCGAGGGGACAGGGGGCCAAGAGACCCAGTACTTC	TRBJ2-5	TRBD1	NA	TRBV30
CASSLVVGAGGTDTQYF	TGTGCCAGCAGCTTAGTGGTCGGAGCGGGTGGAACAGATACGCAGTATTTT	TRBJ2-3	NA	NA	TRBV7-2
CASSSPTSGRSEQYF	TGTGCCAGCAGTTCCCCGACAAGCGGGAGAAGCGAGCAGTACTTC	TRBJ2-7	TRBD2	once	TRBV28
CASSETGMNTGELFF	TGTGCCAGCTCAGAGACAGGGATGAACACCGGGGAGCTGTTTTTT	TRBJ2-2	TRBD1	NA	TRBV18
CASSEGSIVEAFF	TGTGCCAGCAGTGAAGGGTCTATAGTTGAAGCTTTCTTT	TRBJ1-1	NA	few	TRBV2
CASSVATGRNQPQHF	TGTGCCAGCAGTGTGGCGACAGGGCGCAATCAGCCCCAGCATTTT	TRBJ1-5	TRBD1	NA	TRBV2
CASSIGEAYEQYF	TGTGCCAGTAGTATAGGAGAGGCATACGAGCAGTACTTC	TRBJ2-7	NA	NA	TRBV19
CAAKQPLDTEAFF	TGTGCCGCGAAACAGCCTCTCGACACTGAAGCTTTCTTT	TRBJ1-1	NA	NA	TRBV10-3
CASSEGQAFEAFF	TGTGCCAGCAGTGAAGGTCAGGCCTTTGAAGCTTTCTTT	TRBJ1-1	NA	once	TRBV6-1
CASSFERGTSSYNEQFF	TGTGCCAGCAGCTTCGAACGCGGGACTAGCTCCTACAATGAGCAGTTCTTC	TRBJ2-1	TRBD2	NA	TRBV11-3
CASSLWPMNTEAFF	TGTGCCAGCAGTCTGTGGCCCATGAACACTGAAGCTTTCTTT	TRBJ1-1	NA	once	TRBV28
CATSDQTSGGEQYF	TGTGCCACCAGTGATCAGACTAGCGGCGGCGAGCAGTACTTC	TRBJ2-7	TRBD2	NA	TRBV24-1
CAISESAGYDRYGYTF	TGTGCCATCAGTGAGTCAGCAGGGTACGACCGCTATGGCTACACCTTC	TRBJ1-2	NA	NA	TRBV10-3
CASSHRQGYGNTIYF	TGTGCCAGCAGCCATCGACAGGGGTACGGAAACACCATATATTTT	TRBJ1-3	TRBD1	NA	TRBV6-5
CASSYSTGASQNEQYF	TGTGCCAGCAGTTACTCTACAGGGGCGAGCCAGAACGAGCAGTACTTC	TRBJ2-7	TRBD1	NA	TRBV6-5
CASSQTLGTGELFF	TGTGCCAGCAGCCAGACACTGGGCACCGGGGAGCTGTTTTTT	TRBJ2-2	NA	few	TRBV14
CATSRGQDTGELFF	TGTGCCACCAGCAGGGGACAAGACACCGGGGAGCTGTTTTTT	TRBJ2-2	NA	NA	TRBV15
CASSGDRGYEQYF	TGTGCCAGTAGTGGGGACAGGGGGTACGAGCAGTACTTC	TRBJ2-7	TRBD1	NA	TRBV19
CASSLGGTAAYGYTF	TGCGCCAGCAGCTTGGGAGGGACAGCGGCCTATGGCTACACCTTC	TRBJ1-2	TRBD1	NA	TRBV5-1
CASSPGGGVKTQYF	TGTGCCAGCAGTCCCGGGGGGGGAGTAAAGACCCAGTACTTC	TRBJ2-5	TRBD2	NA	TRBV6-4
CASSHGQGMAYEQYF	TGCGCCAGCAGCCATGGACAGGGTATGGCCTACGAGCAGTACTTC	TRBJ2-7	TRBD1	NA	TRBV4-1
CASRRGGQKGYTF	TGTGCCAGCAGGCGGGGGGGGCAGAAGGGCTACACCTTC	TRBJ1-2	NA	NA	TRBV6-5
CASSPRQGVHEQYF	TGTGCCAGCAGCCCCCGACAGGGGGTCCACGAGCAGTACTTC	TRBJ2-7	TRBD1	once	TRBV9
CASTPGGGQLYNEQFF	TGTGCCAGCACCCCTGGGGGGGGACAACTCTACAATGAGCAGTTCTTC	TRBJ2-1	NA	NA	TRBV2
CASSLKGAKTYEQYF	TGTGCCAGCAGCTTGAAGGGGGCTAAAACCTACGAGCAGTACTTC	TRBJ2-7	TRBD1	NA	TRBV5-4
CASWASGSKEVEQFF	TGTGCCAGCTGGGCTAGCGGGTCCAAAGAGGTTGAGCAGTTCTTC	TRBJ2-1	TRBD2	NA	TRBV28
CASSQLSGRASNQPQHF	TGTGCCAGCAGCCAGCTTTCCGGGAGAGCTAGCAATCAGCCCCAGCATTTT	TRBJ1-5	NA	NA	TRBV16
CASTNGGTWREQFF	TGTGCCAGTACCAACGGGGGTACGTGGCGTGAGCAGTTCTTC	TRBJ2-1	NA	once	TRBV19
CASSPTAGTVGANYGYTF	TGTGCCAGCTCACCAACCGCCGGGACAGTAGGAGCTAACTATGGCTACACCTTC	TRBJ1-2	TRBD1	NA	TRBV18
CASSYSAGFDEAFF	TGTGCCAGCAGTTACTCGGCAGGGTTCGATGAAGCTTTCTTT	TRBJ1-1	NA	NA	TRBV6-5
CASSFPGQGSPLHF	TGTGCCAGCAGTTTCCCCGGTCAGGGGTCACCCCTCCACTTT	TRBJ1-6	NA	NA	TRBV27